Listed below are T cell receptor beta chains from one sample, sequenced in a study of prognosis after radiotherapy for stage I lung cancer. TCRdb used MiXCR to reprocess the multiplex PCR reads, holding one entry per CDR3 protein. Of around 59,000 distinct CDR3 sequences listed, more than 20% are singletons. Here the sequenced sample was PBMCs, taken before or after stereotactic body radiation therapy (not recorded which). Source of these receptors: a donor over 45 with non-small cell lung cancer. The CDR3 runs from the conserved cysteine through the conserved F or W. The D gene is left open where the match is weak. Clone size appears in some rows only: once, few, many, or a class for an expanded clone.

>-|TRBV2|many|TRBJ2-3
TGTGCCAGCAATAACAGGGCAGAGGGAGATACGCAGTATTTT
CASNNRAEGDTQYF
>-|TRBV15|-|TRBJ2-4
TGTGCCACCAGCAGAGATTACAGTCCAGCCAAAAACATTCAGTACTTC
CATSRDYSPAKNIQYF
>-|TRBV6-2/TRBV6-3|many|TRBJ1-1
TGTGCCAGCAGTCAACAGGGAGTGGCTTTCTTT
CASSQQGVAFF
>-|TRBV20-1|many|TRBJ1-5
TGCAGTGCTCGCGCACCAATTGGAGCCAATCAGCCCCAGCATTTT
CSARAPIGANQPQHF
>-|TRBV10-3|many|TRBJ2-2
TGTGCCATCAGACCTTCCGGGACCTCCGACACCGGGGAGCTGTTTTTT
CAIRPSGTSDTGELFF
>-|TRBV12-3/TRBV12-4|many|TRBJ1-2
TGTGCCAGTAGTTTGGGGGGGGGTGGGACCCCTAACTATGGCTACACCTTC
CASSLGGGGTPNYGYTF
>TRBD1|TRBV29-1|many|TRBJ1-1
TGCAGCGTTGCGGGACAGTTGAACACTGAAGCTTTCTTT
CSVAGQLNTEAFF
>-|TRBV29-1|many|TRBJ2-7
TGCAGCGTTGTAGCAGGGTTCCCCCCTTACGAGCAGTACTTC
CSVVAGFPPYEQYF
>-|TRBV12-3/TRBV12-4|medium-sized|TRBJ1-6
TGTGCCAGCAGCCACCCCGGGAGGGGTTCACCCCTCCACTTT
CASSHPGRGSPLHF
>-|TRBV18|many|TRBJ2-1
TGTGCCAGCTCAACGGGGAACGGTGAGCAGTTCTTC
CASSTGNGEQFF
>TRBD2|TRBV11-2|-|TRBJ2-7
TGTGCCAGCAGCTGGGACTACTCCCGGGAGGAGCAGCACTTC
CASSWDYSREEQHF
>-|TRBV5-1|many|TRBJ2-6
TGCGCCATAACATCGAATCCTGGGGCCAACGTCCTGACTTTC
CAITSNPGANVLTF
>-|TRBV7-2|many|TRBJ2-1
TGTGCCAGCAGCCAGGACTTGGGTGAGCAGTTCTTC
CASSQDLGEQFF
>TRBD2|TRBV6-1|many|TRBJ2-3
TGTGCCAGCAGTGAAAATCTAGCGGGGGGACCAACAGATACGCAGTATTTT
CASSENLAGGPTDTQYF
>-|TRBV18|many|TRBJ1-4
TGTGCCAGCTCACCGGGGGCCGGTAATGAAAAACTGTTTTTT
CASSPGAGNEKLFF
>-|TRBV6-5|-|TRBJ1-1
TGTGCCAGCAGTTACGCTCCAGGGGTTCGCACTGAATCTTTCTTT
CASSYAPGVRTESFF